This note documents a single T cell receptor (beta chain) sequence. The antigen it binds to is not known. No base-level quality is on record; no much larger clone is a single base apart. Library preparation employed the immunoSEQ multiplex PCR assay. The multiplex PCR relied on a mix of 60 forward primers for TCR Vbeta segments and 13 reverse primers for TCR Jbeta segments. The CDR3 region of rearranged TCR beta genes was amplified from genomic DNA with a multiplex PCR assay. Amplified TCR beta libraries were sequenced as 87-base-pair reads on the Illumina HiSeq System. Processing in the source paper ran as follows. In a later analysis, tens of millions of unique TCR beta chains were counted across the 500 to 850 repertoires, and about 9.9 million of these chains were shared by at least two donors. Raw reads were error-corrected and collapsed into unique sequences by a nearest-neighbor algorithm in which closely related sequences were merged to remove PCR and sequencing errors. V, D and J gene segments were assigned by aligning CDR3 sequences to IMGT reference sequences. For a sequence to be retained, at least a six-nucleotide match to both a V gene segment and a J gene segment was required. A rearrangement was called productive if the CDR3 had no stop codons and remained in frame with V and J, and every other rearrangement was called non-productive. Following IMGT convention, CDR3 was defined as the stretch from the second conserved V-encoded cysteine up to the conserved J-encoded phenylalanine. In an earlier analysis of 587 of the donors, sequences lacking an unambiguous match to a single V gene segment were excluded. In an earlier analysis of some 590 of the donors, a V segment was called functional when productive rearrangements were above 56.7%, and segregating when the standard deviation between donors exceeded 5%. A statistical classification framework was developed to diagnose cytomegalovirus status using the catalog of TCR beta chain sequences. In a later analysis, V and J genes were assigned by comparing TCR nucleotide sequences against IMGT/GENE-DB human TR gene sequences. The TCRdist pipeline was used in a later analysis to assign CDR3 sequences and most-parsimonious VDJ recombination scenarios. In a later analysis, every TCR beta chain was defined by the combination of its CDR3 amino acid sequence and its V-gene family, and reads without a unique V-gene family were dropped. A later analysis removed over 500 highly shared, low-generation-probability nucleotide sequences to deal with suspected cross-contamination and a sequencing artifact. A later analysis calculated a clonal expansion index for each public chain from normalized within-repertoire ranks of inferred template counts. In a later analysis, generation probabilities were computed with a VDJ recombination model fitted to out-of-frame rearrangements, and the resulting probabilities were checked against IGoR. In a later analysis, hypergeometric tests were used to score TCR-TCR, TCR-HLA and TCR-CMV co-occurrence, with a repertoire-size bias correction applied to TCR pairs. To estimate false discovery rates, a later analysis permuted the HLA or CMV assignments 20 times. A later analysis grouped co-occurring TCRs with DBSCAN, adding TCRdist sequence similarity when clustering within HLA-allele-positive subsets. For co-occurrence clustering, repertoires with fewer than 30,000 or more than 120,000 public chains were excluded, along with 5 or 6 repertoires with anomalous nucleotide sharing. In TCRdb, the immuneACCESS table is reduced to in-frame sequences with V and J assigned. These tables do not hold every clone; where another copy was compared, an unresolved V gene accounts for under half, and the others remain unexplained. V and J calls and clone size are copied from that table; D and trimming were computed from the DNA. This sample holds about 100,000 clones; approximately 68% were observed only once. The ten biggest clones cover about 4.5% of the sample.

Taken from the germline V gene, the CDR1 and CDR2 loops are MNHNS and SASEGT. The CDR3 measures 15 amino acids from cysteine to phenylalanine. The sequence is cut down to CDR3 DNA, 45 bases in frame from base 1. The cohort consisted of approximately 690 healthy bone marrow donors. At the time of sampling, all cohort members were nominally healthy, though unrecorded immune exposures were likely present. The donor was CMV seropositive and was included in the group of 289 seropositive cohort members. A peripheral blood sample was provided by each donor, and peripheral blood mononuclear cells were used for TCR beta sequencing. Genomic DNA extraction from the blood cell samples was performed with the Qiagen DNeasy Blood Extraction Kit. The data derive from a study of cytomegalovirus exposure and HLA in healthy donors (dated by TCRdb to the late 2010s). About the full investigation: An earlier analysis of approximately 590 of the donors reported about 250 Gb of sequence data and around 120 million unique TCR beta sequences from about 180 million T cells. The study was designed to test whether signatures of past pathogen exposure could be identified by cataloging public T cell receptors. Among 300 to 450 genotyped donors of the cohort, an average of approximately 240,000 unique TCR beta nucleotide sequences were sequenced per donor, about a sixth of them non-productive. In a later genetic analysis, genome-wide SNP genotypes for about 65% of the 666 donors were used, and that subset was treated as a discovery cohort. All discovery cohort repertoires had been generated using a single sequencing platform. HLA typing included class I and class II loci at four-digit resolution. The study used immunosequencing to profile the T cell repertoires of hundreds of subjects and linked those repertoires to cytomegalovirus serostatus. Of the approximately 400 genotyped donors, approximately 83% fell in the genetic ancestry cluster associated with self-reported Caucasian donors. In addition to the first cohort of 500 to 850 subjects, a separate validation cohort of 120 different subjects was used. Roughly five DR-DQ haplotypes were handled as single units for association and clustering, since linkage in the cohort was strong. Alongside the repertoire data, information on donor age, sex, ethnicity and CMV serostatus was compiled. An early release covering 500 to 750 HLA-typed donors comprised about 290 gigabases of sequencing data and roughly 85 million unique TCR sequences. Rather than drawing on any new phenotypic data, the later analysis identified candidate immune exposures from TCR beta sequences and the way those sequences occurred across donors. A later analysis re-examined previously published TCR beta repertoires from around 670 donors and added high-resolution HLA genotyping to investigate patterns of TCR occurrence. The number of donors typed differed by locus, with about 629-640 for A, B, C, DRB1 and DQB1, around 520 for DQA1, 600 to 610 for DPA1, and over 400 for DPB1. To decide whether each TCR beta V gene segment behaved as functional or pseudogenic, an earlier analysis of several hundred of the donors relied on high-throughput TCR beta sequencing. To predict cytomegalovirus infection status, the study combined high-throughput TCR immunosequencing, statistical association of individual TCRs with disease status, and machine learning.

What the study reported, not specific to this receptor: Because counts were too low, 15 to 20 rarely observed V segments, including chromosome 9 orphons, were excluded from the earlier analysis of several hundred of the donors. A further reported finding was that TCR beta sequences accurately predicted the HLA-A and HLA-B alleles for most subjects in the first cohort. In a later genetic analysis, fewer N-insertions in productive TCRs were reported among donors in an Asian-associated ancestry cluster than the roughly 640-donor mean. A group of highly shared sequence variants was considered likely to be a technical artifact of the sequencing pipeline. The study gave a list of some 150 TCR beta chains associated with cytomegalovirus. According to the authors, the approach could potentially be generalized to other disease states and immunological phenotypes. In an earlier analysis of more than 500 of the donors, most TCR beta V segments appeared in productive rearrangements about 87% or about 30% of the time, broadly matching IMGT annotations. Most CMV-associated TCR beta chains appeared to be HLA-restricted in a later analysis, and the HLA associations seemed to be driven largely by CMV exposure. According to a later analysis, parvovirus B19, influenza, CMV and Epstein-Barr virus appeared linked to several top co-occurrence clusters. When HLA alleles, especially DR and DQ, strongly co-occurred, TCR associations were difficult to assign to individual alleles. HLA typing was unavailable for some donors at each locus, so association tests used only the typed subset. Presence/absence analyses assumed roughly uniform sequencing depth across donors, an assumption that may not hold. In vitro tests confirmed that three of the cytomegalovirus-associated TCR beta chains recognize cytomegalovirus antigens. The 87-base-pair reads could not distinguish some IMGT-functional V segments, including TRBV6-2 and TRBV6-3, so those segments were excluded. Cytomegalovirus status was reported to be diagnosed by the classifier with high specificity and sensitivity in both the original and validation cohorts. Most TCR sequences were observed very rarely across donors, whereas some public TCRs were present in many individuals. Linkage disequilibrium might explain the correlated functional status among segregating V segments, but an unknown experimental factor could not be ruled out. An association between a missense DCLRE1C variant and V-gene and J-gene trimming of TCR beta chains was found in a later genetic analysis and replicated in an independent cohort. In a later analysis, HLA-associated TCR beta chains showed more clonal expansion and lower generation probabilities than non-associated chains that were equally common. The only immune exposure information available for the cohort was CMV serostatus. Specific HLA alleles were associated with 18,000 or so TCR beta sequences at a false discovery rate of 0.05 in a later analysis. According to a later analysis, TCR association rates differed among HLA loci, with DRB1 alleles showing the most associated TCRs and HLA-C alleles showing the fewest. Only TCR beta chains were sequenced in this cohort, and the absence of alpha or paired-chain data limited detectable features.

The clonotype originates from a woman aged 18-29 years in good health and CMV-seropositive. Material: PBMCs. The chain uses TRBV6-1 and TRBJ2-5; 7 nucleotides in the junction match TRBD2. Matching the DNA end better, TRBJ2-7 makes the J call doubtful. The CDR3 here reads CASSEGLAVTYEQYF. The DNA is TGTGCCAGCAGTGAAGGGCTAGCGGTAACCTACGAGCAGTACTTC.